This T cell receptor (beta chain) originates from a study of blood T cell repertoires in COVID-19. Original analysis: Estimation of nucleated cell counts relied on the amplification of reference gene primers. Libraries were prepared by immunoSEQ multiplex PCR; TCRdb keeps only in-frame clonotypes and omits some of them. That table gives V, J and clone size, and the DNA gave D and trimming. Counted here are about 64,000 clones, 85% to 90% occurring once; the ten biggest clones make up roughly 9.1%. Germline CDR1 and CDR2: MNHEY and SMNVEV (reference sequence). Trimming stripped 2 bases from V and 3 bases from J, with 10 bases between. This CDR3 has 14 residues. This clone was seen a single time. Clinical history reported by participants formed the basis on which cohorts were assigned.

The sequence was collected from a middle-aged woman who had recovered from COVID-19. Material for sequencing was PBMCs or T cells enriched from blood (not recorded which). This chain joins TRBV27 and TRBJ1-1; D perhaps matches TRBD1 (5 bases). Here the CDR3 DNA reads TGTGCCAGCAGTTTACAGGGTGGGTACACTGAAGCTTTCTTT. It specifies CASSLQGGYTEAFF.